This TCR beta chain was obtained from a study of blood T cell repertoires in COVID-19. Across the study: Specimens from acute and convalescent COVID-19 originated in the United States, Italy and Spain. T cells, B-cell-depleted T cells, or PBMCs provided the cDNA or gDNA that served as material.

Concerning this clone itself: Other DNA variants within this sample encode the same CDR3.

The assay was immunoSEQ multiplex PCR, and TCRdb's table has in-frame clones only and misses some. The data contain about 310,000 clones, 80% to 90% of them singletons. V trimming: 2 bases; J trimming: 1 base; junction bases outside the gene matches: 3. CDR1 is SGHTA and CDR2 is FQGNSA in the germline V gene. This CDR3 contains 15 residues. The TCR was taken from a young man who had recovered from COVID-19. The sequencing sample was made of PBMCs or T cells enriched from blood (not recorded which). The chain has TRBV7-2 and TRBJ1-2; TRBD1 matches 8 bases. The CDR3 nucleotides read TGTGCCAGCAGCTTAATACAGGGGGTTAACTATGGCTACACCTTC. Translated, it gives CASSLIQGVNYGYTF. The variable domain in full, completed from reference TRBV7-2 and TRBJ1-2, reads GAGVSQSPSNKVTEKGKDVELRCDPISGHTALYWYRQSLGQGLEFLIYFQGNSAPDKSGLPSDRFSAERTGGSVSTLTIQRTQQEDSAVYLCASSLIQGVNYGYTFGSGTRLTVV.